This TCR beta chain was found in a study of blood T cell repertoires in COVID-19. Study-wide background: COVID-19 samples from acute and convalescent phases originated in the United States, Italy and Spain. T cells, B-cell-depleted T cells, or PBMCs provided the cDNA or gDNA that served as material.

Germline CDR1 SGHTS, CDR2 YDEGEE. There are 15 residues in the CDR3. Trimming shortened V by 1 base and J by 0 bases, and 7 bases separated the two germline ends. Per the study methods: Counts of nucleated cells, estimated from reference gene primer amplification, were obtained. The method was immunoSEQ multiplex PCR; TCRdb's version includes in-frame clones alone and lacks a portion of them. That table gives V, J and clone size, and the DNA gave D and trimming. The sample includes 95,000 to 150,000 clones, about 79% of them seen just once. The rearrangement links TRBV5-8 to TRBJ1-4; no definite D call. Sequencing input: peripheral blood. The clonotype comes from a woman older than 75 with acute or convalescent COVID-19. In nucleotides, the CDR3 is TGTGCCAGCAGCTTGCAACTCGCAACTAATGAAAAACTGTTTTTT. Amino acid sequence: CASSLQLATNEKLFF.